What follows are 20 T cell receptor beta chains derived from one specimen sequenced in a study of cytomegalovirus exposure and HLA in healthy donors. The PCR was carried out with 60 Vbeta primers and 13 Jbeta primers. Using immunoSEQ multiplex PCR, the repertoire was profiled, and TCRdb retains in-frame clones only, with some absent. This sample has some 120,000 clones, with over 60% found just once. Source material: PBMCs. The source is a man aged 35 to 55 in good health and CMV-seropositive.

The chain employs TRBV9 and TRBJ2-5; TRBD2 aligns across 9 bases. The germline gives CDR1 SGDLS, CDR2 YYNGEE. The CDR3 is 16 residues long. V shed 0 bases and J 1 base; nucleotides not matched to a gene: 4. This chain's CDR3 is CASSVGFSGGQETQYF. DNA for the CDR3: TGTGCCAGCAGCGTAGGGTTTAGCGGGGGCCAAGAGACCCAGTACTTC.

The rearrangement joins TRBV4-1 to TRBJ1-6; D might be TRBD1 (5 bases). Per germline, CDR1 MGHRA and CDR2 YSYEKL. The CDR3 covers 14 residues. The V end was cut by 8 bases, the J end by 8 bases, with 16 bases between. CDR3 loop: CASSSPSRDSPLHF. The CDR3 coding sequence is TGCGCCAGCTCGAGCCCATCCAGGGATTCACCCCTCCACTTT.

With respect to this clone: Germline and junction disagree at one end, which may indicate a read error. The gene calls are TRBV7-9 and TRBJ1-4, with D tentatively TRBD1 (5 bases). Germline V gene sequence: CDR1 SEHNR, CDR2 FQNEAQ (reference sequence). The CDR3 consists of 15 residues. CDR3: CASSFQGSTNEKLLF. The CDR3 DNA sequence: TGTGCCAGCAGCTTCCAGGGTAGCACTAATGAAAAACTGCTTTTT.

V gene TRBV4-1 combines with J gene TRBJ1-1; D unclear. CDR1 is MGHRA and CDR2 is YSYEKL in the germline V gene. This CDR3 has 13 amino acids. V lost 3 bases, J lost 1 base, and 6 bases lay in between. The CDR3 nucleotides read TGCGCCAGCAGCCACGGAGAGAACACTGAAGCTTTCTTT. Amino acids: CASSHGENTEAFF.

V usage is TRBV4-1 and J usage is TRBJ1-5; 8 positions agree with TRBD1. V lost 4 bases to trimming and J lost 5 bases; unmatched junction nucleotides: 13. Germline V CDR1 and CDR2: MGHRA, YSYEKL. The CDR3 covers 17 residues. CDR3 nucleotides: TGCGCCAGCAGCCTAACGGGGGTTACGACAGGGGATCAGCCCCAGCATTTT. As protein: CASSLTGVTTGDQPQHF.

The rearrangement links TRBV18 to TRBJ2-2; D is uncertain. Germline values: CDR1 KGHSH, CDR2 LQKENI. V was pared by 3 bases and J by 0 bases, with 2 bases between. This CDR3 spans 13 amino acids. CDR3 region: CASSPSNTGELFF. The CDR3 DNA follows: TGTGCCAGCTCACCCTCGAACACCGGGGAGCTGTTTTTT.

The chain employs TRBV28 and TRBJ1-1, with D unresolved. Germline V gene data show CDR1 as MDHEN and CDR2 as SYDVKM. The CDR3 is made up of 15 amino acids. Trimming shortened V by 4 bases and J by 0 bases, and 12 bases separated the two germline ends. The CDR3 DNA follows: TGTGCCAGCAGTTACCCGGGAGGGATGAACACTGAAGCTTTCTTT. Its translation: CASSYPGGMNTEAFF.

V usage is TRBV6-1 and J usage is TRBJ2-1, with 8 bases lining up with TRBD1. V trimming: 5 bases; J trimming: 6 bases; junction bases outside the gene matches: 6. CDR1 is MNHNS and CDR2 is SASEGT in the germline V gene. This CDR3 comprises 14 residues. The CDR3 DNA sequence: TGTGCCAGCAGTCCCGGGACAGGTTTCAATGAGCAGTTCTTC. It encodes CASSPGTGFNEQFF.

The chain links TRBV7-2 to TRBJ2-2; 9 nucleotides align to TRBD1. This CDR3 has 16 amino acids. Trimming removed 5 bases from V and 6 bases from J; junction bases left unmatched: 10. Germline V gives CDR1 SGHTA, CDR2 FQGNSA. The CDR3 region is CASSLRDRESSGELFF. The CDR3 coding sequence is TGTGCCAGCAGCCTCCGGGACAGGGAGTCATCCGGGGAGCTGTTTTTT.

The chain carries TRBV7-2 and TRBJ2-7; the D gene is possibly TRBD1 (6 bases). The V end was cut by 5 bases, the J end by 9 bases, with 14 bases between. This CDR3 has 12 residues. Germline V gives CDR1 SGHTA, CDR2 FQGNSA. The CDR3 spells CASSISQGRQYF. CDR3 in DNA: TGTGCCAGCAGCATTTCACAGGGTCGGCAGTACTTC.

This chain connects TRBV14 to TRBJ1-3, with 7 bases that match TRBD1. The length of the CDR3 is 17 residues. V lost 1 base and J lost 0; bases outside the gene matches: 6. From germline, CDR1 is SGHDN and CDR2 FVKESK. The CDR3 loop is CASSQGQGRPSGNTIYF. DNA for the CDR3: TGTGCCAGCAGCCAAGGACAGGGTCGGCCCTCTGGAAACACCATATATTTT.

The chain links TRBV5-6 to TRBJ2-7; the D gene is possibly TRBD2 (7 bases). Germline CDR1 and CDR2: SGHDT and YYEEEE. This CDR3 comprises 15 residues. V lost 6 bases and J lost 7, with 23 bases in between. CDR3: CASKTWGGGPWEQYF. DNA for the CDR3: TGTGCCAGCAAGACCTGGGGGGGCGGGCCGTGGGAGCAGTACTTC.

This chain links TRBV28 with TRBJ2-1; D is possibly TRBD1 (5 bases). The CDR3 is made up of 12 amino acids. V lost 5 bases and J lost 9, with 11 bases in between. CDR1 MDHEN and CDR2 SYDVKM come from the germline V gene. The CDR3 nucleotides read TGTGCCAGCAGTACGACAGTTACTGAGCAGTTCTTC. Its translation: CASSTTVTEQFF.

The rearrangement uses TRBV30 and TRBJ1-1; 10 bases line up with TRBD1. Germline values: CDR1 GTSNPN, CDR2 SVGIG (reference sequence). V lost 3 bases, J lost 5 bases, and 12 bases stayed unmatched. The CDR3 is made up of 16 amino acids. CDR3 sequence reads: CAWSNEGTGAGTEAFF. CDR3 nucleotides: TGTGCCTGGAGCAACGAAGGGACAGGGGCTGGGACTGAAGCTTTCTTT.

CDR3 sequence reads: CASSAGLNYGYTF. DNA of the CDR3: TGTGCCAGCAGCGCGGGATTGAACTATGGCTACACCTTC. The V and J genes are TRBV7-6 and TRBJ1-2; no clear D gene. The germline CDR1 and CDR2 sequences are SGHVS and FNYEAQ. V was clipped by 5 bases and J by 2 bases, with 9 bases between them. The CDR3 has 13 residues.

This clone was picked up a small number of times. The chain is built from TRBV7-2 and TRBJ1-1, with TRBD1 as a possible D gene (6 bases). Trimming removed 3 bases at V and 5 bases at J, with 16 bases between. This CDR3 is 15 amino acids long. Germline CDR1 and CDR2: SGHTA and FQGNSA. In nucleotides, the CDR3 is TGTGCCAGCAGCTTTTCGGCTTATAGGGGGACTGAAGCTTTCTTT. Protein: CASSFSAYRGTEAFF.

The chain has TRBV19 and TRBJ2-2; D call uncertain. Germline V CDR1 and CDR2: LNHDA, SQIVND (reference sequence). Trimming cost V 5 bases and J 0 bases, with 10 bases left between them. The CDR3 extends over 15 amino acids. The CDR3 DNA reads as TGTGCCAGTAGTCTCCGGGTCGCGAACACCGGGGAGCTGTTTTTT. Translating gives CASSLRVANTGELFF.

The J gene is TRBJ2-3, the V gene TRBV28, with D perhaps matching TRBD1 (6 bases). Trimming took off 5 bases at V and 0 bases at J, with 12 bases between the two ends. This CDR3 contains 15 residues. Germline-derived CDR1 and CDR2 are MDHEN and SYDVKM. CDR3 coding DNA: TGTGCCAGCAGTCCCCGGGGACATAGCACAGATACGCAGTATTTT. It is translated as CASSPRGHSTDTQYF. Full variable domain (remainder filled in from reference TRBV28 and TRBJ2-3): DVKVTQSSRYLVKRTGEKVFLECVQDMDHENMFWYRQDPGLGLRLIYFSYDVKMKEKGDIPEGYSVSREKKERFSLILESASTNQTSMYLCASSPRGHSTDTQYFGPGTRLTVL.

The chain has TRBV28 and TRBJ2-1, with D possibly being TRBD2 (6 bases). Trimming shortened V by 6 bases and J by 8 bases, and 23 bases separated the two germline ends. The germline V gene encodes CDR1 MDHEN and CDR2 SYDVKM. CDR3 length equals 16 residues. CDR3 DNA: TGTGCCAGCAGGCCCCCCGGGACTCGATCATGGGATGAGCAGTTCTTC. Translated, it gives CASRPPGTRSWDEQFF. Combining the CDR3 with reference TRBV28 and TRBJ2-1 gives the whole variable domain DVKVTQSSRYLVKRTGEKVFLECVQDMDHENMFWYRQDPGLGLRLIYFSYDVKMKEKGDIPEGYSVSREKKERFSLILESASTNQTSMYLCASRPPGTRSWDEQFFGPGTRLTVL.

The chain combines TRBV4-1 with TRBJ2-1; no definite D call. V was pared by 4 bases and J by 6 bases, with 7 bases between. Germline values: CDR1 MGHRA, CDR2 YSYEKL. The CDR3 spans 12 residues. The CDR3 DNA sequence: TGCGCCAGCAGCCTCTTCCCCAATGAGCAGTTCTTC. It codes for CASSLFPNEQFF.